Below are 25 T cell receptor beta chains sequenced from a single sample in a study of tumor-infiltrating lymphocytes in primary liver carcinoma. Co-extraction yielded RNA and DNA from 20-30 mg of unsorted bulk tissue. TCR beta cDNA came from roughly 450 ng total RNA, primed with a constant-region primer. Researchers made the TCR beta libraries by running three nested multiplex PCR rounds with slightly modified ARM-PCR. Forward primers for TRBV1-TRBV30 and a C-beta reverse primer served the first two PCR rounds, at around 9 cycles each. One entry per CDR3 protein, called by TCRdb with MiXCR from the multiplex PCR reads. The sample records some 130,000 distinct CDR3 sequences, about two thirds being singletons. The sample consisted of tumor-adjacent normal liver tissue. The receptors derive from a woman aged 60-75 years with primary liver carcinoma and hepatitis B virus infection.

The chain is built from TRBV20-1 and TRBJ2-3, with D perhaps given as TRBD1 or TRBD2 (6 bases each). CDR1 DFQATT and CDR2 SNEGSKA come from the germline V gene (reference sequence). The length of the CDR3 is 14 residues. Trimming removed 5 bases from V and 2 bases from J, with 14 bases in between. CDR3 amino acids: CSARGGGVTDTQYF. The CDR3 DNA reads TGCAGTGCTCGAGGGGGAGGAGTCACAGATACGCAGTATTTT.

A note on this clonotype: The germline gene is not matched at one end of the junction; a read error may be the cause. The CDR3 DNA is TGTGCCAGCAGCCCGGGGGGGATAATACGTAGCGGAGGGTACAATGAGCAGATCTTC. This translates into CASSPGGIIRSGGYNEQIF. The V gene is TRBV12-3 or TRBV12-4, the J gene TRBJ2-1, with 8 bases fitting TRBD2. CDR3 length equals 19 residues.

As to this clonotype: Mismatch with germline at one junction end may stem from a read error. This CDR3 reads CDSSQRQGSSSPLHF. CDR3 coding DNA: TGTGACAGCAGCCAACGACAGGGCTCTAGTTCACCCCTTCACTTT. This sequence joins TRBV12-3 or TRBV12-4 and TRBJ1-6; 7 nucleotides agree with TRBD1. The CDR3 spans 15 residues.

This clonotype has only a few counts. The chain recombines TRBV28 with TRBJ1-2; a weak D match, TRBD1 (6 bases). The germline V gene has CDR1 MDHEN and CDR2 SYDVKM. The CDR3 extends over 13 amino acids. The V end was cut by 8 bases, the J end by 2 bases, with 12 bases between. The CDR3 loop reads CASGPGQNYGYTF. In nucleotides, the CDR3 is TGTGCCAGCGGCCCGGGACAAAACTATGGCTACACCTTC.

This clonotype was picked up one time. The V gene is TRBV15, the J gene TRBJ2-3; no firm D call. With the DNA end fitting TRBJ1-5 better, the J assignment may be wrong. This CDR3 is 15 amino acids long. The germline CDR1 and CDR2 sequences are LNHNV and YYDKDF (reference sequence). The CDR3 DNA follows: TGTGCCACCAGCCGAAGTTTCGATAGCACAGATACGCAGCATTTT. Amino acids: CATSRSFDSTDTQHF.

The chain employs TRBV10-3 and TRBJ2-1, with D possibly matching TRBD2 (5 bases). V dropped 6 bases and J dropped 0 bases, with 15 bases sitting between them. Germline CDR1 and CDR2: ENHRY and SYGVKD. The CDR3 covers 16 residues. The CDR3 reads CAISTRVSSSYNEQFF. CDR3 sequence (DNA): TGTGCCATCAGCACTAGGGTGTCGAGCTCCTACAATGAGCAGTTCTTC.

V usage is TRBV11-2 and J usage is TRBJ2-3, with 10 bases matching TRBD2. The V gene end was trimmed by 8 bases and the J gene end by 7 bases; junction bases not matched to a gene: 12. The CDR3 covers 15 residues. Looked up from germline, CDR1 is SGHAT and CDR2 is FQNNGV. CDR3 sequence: CASGSAGGQAYTQYF. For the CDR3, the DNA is TGTGCCAGCGGCTCAGCGGGAGGGCAAGCATATACGCAGTATTTT.

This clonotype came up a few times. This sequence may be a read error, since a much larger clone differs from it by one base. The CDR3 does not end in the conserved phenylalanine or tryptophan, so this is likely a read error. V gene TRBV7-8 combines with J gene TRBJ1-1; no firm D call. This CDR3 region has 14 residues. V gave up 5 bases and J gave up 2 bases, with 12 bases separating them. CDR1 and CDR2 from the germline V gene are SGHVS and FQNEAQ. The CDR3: CASSPVPRNTEAFL. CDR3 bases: TGTGCCAGCAGCCCGGTCCCCCGAAACACTGAAGCTTTCTTA.

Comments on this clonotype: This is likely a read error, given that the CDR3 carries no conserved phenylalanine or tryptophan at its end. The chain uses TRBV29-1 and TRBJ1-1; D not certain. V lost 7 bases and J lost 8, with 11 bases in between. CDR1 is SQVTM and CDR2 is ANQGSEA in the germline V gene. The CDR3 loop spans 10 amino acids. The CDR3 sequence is CSGGREEAFS. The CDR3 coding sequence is TGCAGCGGAGGACGGGAGGAAGCTTTCTCT.

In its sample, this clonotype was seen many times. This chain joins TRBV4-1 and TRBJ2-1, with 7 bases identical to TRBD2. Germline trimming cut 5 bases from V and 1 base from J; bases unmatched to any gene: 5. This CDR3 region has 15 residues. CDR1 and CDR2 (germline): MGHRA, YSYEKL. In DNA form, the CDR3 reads TGCGCCAGCAGCTTCTGGACTAGATCCTACAATGAGCAGTTCTTC. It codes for CASSFWTRSYNEQFF.

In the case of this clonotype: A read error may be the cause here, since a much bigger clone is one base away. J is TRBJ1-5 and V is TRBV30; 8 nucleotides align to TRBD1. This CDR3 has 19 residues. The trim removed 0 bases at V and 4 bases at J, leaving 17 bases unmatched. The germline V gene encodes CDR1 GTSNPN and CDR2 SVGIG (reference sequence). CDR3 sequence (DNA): TGTGCCTGGAGTGTACGCGGCTCCGGGGACAGGAGGGATAATCAGCCCCAGCATTTT. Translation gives CAWSVRGSGDRRDNQPQHF.

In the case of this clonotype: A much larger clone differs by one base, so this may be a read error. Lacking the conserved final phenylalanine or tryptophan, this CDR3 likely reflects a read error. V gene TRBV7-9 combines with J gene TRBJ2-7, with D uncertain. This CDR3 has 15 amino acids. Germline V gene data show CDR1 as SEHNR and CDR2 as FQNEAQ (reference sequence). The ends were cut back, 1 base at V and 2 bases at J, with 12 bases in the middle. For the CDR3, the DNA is TGTGCCAGCAGCTTAGGCTCGCCAGGACCCTACGAGCAGTACATC. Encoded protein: CASSLGSPGPYEQYI.

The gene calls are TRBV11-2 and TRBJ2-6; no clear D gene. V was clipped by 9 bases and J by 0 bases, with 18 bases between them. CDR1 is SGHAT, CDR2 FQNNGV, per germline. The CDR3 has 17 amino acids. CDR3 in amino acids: CASSLRDTFSGANVLTF. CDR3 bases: TGTGCCAGTAGCCTAAGGGATACCTTCTCTGGGGCCAACGTCCTGACTTTC.

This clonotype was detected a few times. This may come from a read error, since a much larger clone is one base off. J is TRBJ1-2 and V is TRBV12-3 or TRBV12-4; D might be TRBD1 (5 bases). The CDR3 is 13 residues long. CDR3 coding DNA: TGTGCCAACAGTTTTCGGGGGGAGTACGGCTACACCTTC. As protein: CANSFRGEYGYTF.

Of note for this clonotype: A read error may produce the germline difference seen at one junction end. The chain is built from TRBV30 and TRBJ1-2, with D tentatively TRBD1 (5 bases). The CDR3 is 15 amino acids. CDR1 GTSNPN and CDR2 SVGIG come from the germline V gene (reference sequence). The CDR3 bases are TGTGCCTGGAAGGGGCCCCGCAGAGGGACCTATGGTTACACCTTC. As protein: CAWKGPRRGTYGYTF.

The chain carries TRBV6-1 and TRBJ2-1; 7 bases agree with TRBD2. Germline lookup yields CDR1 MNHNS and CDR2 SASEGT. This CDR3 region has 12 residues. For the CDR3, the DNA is TGTATCAGCAGTGAGAGTTGGGGGAGGGGGTTCTTC. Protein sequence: CISSESWGRGFF.

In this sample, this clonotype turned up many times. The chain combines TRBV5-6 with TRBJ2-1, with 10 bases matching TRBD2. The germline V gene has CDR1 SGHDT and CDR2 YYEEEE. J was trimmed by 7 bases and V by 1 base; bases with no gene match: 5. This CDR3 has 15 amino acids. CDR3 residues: CASSLPSGRANEQFF. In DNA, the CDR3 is TGTGCCAGCAGCTTGCCCAGCGGGAGGGCTAATGAGCAGTTCTTC.

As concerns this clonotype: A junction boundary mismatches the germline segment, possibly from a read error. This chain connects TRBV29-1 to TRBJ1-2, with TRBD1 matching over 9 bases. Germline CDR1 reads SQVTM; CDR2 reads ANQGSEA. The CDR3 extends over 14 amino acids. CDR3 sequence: CSCTGQGHNYDYTF. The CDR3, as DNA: TGCAGTTGTACGGGACAGGGCCATAACTATGACTACACCTTC. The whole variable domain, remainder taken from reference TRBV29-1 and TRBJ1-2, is SAVISQKPSRDICQRGTSLTIQCQVDSQVTMMFWYRQQPGQSLTLIATANQGSEATYESGFVIDKFPISRPNLTFSTLTVSNMSPEDSSIYLCSCTGQGHNYDYTFGSGTRLTVV.

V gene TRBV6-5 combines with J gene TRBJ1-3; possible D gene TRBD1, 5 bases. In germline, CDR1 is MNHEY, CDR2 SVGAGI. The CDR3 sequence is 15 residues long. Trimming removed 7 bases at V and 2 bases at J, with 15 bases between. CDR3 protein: CASKNSEGTGNTIYF. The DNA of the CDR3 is TGTGCCAGCAAGAATTCAGAGGGGACTGGAAACACCATATATTTT.

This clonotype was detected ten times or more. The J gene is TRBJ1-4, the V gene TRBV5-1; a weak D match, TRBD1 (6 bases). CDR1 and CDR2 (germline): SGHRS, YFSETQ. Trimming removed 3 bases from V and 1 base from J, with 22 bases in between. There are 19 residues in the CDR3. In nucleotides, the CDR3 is TGCGCCAGCAGCTCAAGGGGATCGCAGGGGAGTAAAACTAATGAAAAACTGTTTTTT. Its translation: CASSSRGSQGSKTNEKLFF.

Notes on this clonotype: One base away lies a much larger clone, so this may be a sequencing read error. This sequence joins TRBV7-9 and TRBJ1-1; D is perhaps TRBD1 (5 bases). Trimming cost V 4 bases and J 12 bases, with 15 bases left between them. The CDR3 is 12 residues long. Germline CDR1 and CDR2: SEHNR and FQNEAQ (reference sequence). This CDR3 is CASSYGAEGTFF. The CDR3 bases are TGTGCCAGCAGCTACGGGGCAGAGGGAACTTTCTTT.

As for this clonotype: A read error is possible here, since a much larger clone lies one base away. The CDR3: CVSRGRQTFTEAFF. The CDR3 nucleotides are TGTGTCAGCAGGGGTAGACAGACGTTCACTGAAGCTTTCTTT. The V gene is TRBV6-5, the J gene TRBJ1-1, with D perhaps matching TRBD1 (6 bases). The CDR3 is 14 amino acids. Germline CDR1 reads MNHEY; CDR2 reads SVGAGI.

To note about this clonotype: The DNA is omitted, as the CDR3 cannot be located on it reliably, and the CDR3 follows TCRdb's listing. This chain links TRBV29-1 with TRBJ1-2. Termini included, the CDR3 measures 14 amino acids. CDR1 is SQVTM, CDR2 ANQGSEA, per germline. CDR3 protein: CSVGRIQANYGCTF.

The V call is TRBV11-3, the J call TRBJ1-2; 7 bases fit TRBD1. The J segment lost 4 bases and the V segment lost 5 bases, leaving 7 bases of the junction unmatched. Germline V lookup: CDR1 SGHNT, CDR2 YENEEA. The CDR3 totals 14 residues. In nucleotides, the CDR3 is TGTGCCAGCAGCCCACCGGACAGGCGCTATGGCTACACCTTC. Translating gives CASSPPDRRYGYTF. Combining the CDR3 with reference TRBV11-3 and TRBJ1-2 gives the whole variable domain EAGVVQSPRYKIIEKKQPVAFWCNPISGHNTLYWYLQNLGQGPELLIRYENEEAVDDSQLPKDRFSAERLKGVDSTLKIQPAELGDSAVYLCASSPPDRRYGYTFGSGTRLTVV.

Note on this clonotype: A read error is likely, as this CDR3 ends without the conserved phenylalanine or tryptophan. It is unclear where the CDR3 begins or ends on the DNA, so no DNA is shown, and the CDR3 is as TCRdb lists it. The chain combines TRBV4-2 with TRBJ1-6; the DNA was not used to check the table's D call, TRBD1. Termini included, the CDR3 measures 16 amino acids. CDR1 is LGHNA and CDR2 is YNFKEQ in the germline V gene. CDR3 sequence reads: CASSQDPGHGNSPLHL.